These 6 T cell receptor beta chains came from one sample sequenced in a study of blood T cell repertoires in COVID-19. Measured with immunoSEQ multiplex PCR; TCRdb has only the in-frame clones, and not every one. The top ten clones hold under 5% of a sample with about 140,000 clones, 84% of them seen once. The sample taken for sequencing was peripheral blood. The receptor source for this set is a woman aged 60-70 years with acute or convalescent COVID-19.

The chain carries TRBV5-1 and TRBJ2-2; 11 nucleotides line up with TRBD2. Germline CDR1 reads SGHRS; CDR2 reads YFSETQ. The CDR3 extends over 17 amino acids. V shed 4 bases, J shed 4 bases, and the junction held 9 bases outside the gene matches. CDR3: CASSPTGLADFTGELFF. The DNA for the CDR3 is TGCGCCAGCAGCCCAACGGGACTAGCGGACTTCACCGGGGAGCTGTTTTTT.

This chain connects TRBV3-1 (or the pseudogene TRBV3-2) to TRBJ1-2; D uncertain. This CDR3 spans 13 amino acids. V was trimmed by 2 bases and J by 1 base, leaving 5 bases between them. Germline CDR1 is LGHDT and CDR2 is YNNKEL (reference sequence). The CDR3 region is CASSQTDNYGYTF. The CDR3 DNA follows: TGTGCCAGCAGCCAAACAGATAACTATGGCTACACCTTC.

The gene calls are TRBV19 and TRBJ2-2; TRBD2 matches at 8 bases. There are 15 residues in the CDR3. The germline CDR1 and CDR2 sequences are LNHDA and SQIVND (reference sequence). With V trimmed by 5 bases and J by 7 bases, 9 bases remained unmatched. The CDR3: CASSQLAAGFGELFF. DNA for the CDR3: TGTGCCAGTAGTCAACTAGCGGCTGGGTTCGGGGAGCTGTTTTTT.

The genes are TRBV7-2 and TRBJ2-2, with D possibly matching TRBD2 (5 bases). V lost 1 base, J lost 4 bases, and 19 bases lay in between. The germline V gene encodes CDR1 SGHTA and CDR2 FQGNSA. This CDR3 spans 18 amino acids. The CDR3 loop is CASSLESRSGSTTGELFF. The CDR3 nucleotides are TGTGCCAGCAGCTTAGAATCCCGCAGTGGGAGTACCACCGGGGAGCTGTTTTTT.

This clone was counted once. The chain recombines TRBV18 with TRBJ1-5, with D possibly matching TRBD1 (6 bases). Trimming cost V 5 bases and J 8 bases, with 19 bases left between them. Germline values: CDR1 KGHSH, CDR2 LQKENI. The CDR3 consists of 15 residues. The CDR3 region is CASSKETGNLEPQHF. The CDR3 nucleotides read TGTGCCAGCTCAAAGGAGACAGGCAACCTAGAGCCCCAGCATTTT.

This clone was detected only a few times. J is TRBJ2-7 and V is TRBV3-1 (or the pseudogene TRBV3-2); D perhaps matches TRBD2 (6 bases). The germline V gene has CDR1 LGHDT and CDR2 YNNKEL (reference sequence). Trimming left V 3 bases short and J 0 bases short, with 12 bases between. This CDR3 spans 15 amino acids. CDR3 in amino acids: CASSQGTGGSYEQYF. The CDR3 DNA reads TGTGCCAGCAGCCAGGGAACCGGGGGCTCCTACGAGCAGTACTTC.